This TCR beta chain was sequenced in a study of breast tumors, draining lymph nodes, adjacent tissues. The V end was cut by 5 bases, the J end by 0 bases, with 13 bases between. The CDR3 totals 15 residues. The germline V gene has CDR1 SGHRS and CDR2 YFSETQ. Overall study results and limits: Compared with lymph nodes, tumors were less diverse; compared with nontumor tissue, more. Most tumor T cells seemingly derive from lymph node, then expand in tumor. Tumor T cell lymph node origin was a supported hypothesis, not proven. Luminal-like breast cancer showed significantly greater tumor-nontumor repertoire similarity than basal-like breast cancer did.

Each CDR3 protein gets one entry after TCRdb re-called the multiplex PCR reads with MiXCR. The repertoire holds more than 80,000 distinct CDR3 sequences, less than 40% seen once, with under 6% in the top ten. The lymph nodes were axillary draining lymph nodes from breast cancer patients. As for this clonotype: What it binds is unknown.

This chain links TRBV5-1 with TRBJ2-3; D ambiguous. The clonotype comes from a female donor with breast cancer. Some clones in this sample may be carry-over from other donors' samples. Sequencing was carried out using axillary lymph node tissue. The CDR3 sequence is CASSARGYSTDTQYF. The CDR3 region has the DNA TGCGCCAGCAGTGCTAGAGGATATAGCACAGATACGCAGTATTTT.